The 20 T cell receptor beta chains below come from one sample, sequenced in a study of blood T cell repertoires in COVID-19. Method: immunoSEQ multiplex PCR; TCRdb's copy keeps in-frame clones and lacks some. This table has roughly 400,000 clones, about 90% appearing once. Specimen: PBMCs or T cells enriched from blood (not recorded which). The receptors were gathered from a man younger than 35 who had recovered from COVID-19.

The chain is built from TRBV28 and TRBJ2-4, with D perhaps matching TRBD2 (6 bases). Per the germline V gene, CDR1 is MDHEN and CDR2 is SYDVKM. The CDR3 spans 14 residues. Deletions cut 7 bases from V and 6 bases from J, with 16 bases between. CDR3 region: CASTPGLARNIQYF. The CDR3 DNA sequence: TGTGCCAGCACCCCGGGGCTAGCGAGAAACATTCAGTACTTC.

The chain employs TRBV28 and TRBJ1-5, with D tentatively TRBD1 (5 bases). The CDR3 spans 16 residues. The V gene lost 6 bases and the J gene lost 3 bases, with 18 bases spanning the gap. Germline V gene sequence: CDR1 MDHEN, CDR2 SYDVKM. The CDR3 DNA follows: TGTGCCAGCAGCTCACCGGTGGGGCAGAACAATCAGCCCCAGCATTTT. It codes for CASSSPVGQNNQPQHF.

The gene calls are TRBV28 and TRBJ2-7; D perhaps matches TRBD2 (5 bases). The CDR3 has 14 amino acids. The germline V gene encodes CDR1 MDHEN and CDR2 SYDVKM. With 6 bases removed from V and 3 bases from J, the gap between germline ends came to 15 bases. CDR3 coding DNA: TGTGCCAGCAGCCCCACTAGTTTGGTCTACGAGCAGTACTTC. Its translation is CASSPTSLVYEQYF.

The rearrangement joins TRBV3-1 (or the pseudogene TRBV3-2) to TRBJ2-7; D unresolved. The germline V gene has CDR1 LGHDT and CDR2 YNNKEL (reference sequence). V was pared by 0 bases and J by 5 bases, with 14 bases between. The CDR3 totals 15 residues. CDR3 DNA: TGTGCCAGCAGCCAAGAATTCCAGGTGATGGACGAGCAGTACTTC. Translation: CASSQEFQVMDEQYF.

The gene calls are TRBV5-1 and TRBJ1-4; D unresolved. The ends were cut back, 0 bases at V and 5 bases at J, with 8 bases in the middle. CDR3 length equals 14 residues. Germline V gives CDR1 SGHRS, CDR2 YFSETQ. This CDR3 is CASSLDQRNEKLFF. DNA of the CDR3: TGCGCCAGCAGCTTGGATCAGCGGAATGAAAAACTGTTTTTT.

The DNA for the CDR3 is TGCGCCAGCAGCCCGGAGCAGGGGCTCAATGAGCAGTTCTTC. Its translation is CASSPEQGLNEQFF. The rearrangement joins TRBV5-1 to TRBJ2-1, with D possibly TRBD1 on 6 matching bases. Germline lookup yields CDR1 SGHRS and CDR2 YFSETQ. The CDR3 is 14 amino acids. Trimming left V 4 bases short and J 6 bases short, with 14 bases between.

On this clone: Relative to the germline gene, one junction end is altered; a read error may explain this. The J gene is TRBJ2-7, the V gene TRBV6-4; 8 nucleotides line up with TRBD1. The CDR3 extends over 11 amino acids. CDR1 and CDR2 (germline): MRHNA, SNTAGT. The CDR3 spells CASSESGQVHF. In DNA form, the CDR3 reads TGTGCCAGCAGTGAGTCGGGACAGGTACACTTC.

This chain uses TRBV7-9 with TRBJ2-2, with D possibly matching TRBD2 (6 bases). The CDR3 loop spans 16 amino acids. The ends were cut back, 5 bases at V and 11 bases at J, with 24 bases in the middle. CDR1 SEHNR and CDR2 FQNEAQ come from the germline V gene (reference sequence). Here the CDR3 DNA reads TGTGCCAGCAGCCCGAGACTTTCAGCGGAGGGGCGAGAGCTGTTTTTT. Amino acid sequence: CASSPRLSAEGRELFF.

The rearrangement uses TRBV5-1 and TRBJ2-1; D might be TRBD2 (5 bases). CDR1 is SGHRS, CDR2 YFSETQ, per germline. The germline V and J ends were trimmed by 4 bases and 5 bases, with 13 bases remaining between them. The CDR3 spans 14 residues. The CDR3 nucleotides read TGCGCCAGCAGCCCTACTAGGGCTGACAATGAGCAGTTCTTC. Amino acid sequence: CASSPTRADNEQFF. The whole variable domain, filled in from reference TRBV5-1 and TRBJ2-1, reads KAGVTQTPRYLIKTRGQQVTLSCSPISGHRSVSWYQQTPGQGLQFLFEYFSETQRNKGNFPGRFSGRQFSNSRSEMNVSTLELGDSALYLCASSPTRADNEQFFGPGTRLTVL.

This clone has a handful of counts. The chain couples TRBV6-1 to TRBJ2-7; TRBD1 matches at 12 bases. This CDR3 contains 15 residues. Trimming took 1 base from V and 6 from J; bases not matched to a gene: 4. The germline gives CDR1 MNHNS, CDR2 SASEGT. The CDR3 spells CASSEVGTGGFEQYF. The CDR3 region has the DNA TGTGCCAGCAGTGAAGTGGGGACAGGGGGCTTCGAGCAGTACTTC.

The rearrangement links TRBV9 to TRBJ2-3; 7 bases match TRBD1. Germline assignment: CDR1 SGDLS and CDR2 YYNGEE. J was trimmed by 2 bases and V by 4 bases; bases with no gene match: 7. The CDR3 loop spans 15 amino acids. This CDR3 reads CASSPRQGTTDTQYF. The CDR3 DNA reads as TGTGCCAGCAGCCCACGACAGGGTACCACAGATACGCAGTATTTT.

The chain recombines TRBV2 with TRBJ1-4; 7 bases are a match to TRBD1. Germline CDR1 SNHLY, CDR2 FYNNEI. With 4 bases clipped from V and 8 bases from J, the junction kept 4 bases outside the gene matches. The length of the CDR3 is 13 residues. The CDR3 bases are TGTGCCAGCAGTGGACAGGGAGGAGAAAAACTGTTTTTT. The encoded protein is CASSGQGGEKLFF.

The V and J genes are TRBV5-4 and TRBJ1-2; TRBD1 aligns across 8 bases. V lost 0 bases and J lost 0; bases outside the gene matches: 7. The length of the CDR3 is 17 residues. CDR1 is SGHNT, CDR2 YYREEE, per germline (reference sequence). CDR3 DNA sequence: TGTGCCAGCAGCTTGGGGGGGACAGGACAAGCTAACTATGGCTACACCTTC. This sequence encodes CASSLGGTGQANYGYTF.

The CDR3 protein is CASSPLGGGETQYF. CDR3 DNA: TGTGCCAGCAGCCCCCTGGGGGGAGGGGAGACCCAGTACTTC. The rearrangement uses TRBV3-1 (or the pseudogene TRBV3-2) and TRBJ2-5; TRBD2 matches 7 bases. Germline V lookup: CDR1 LGHDT, CDR2 YNNKEL (reference sequence). CDR3 size: 14 residues. The V segment lost 4 bases and the J segment 5 bases; nucleotides outside the gene matches: 7.

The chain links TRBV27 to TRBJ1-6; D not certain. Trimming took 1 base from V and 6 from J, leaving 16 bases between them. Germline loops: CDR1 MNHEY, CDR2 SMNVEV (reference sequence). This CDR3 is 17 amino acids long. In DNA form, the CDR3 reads TGTGCCAGCAGTTTATTTTCATACCAAGCCCCTAATTCACCCCTCCACTTT. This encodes CASSLFSYQAPNSPLHF.

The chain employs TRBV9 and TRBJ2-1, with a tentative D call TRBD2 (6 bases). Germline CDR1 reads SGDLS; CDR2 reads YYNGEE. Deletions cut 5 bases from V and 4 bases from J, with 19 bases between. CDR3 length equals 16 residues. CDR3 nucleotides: TGTGCCAGCAGTCCCCCCCGTGGTCTAGCGTACAATGAGCAGTTCTTC. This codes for CASSPPRGLAYNEQFF. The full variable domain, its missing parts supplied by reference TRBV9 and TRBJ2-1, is DSGVTQTPKHLITATGQRVTLRCSPRSGDLSVYWYQQSLDQGLQFLIQYYNGEERAKGNILERFSAQQFPDLHSELNLSSLELGDSALYFCASSPPRGLAYNEQFFGPGTRLTVL.

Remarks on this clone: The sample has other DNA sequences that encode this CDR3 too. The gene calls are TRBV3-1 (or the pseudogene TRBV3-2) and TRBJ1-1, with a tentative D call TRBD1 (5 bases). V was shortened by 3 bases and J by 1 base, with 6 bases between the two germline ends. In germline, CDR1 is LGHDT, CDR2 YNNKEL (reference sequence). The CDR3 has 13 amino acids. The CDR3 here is CASSQGGNTEAFF. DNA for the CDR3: TGTGCCAGCAGCCAGGGGGGGAACACTGAAGCTTTCTTT.

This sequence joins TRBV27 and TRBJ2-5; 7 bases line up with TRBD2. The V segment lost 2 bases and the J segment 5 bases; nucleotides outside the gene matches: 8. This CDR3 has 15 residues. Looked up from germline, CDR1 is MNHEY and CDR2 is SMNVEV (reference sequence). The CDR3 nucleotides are TGTGCCAGCAGTTTACGGGCGGGAGTTAGGGAGACCCAGTACTTC. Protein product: CASSLRAGVRETQYF.

CDR3 sequence: CASSSRTGDEQYF. CDR3 sequence (DNA): TGCGCCAGCAGCAGTCGGACAGGGGACGAGCAGTACTTC. This chain connects TRBV5-1 to TRBJ2-7, with TRBD1 matching 9 bases. V was clipped by 4 bases and J by 5 bases; unmatched bases: 4. The CDR3 totals 13 residues. The germline gives CDR1 SGHRS, CDR2 YFSETQ.

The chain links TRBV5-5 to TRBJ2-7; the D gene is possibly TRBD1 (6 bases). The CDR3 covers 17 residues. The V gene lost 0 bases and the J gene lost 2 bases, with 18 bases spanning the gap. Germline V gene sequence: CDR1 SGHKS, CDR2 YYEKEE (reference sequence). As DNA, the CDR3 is TGTGCCAGCAGCTTGGAAGGCGGCTGGGGGCCGACCTACGAGCAGTACTTC. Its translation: CASSLEGGWGPTYEQYF.